Following are 22 T cell receptor beta chains from one sample sequenced in a study of T cells after yellow fever vaccination. One entry per CDR3 protein results from TCRdb running MiXCR on the 5' RACE reads. The data show hundreds of thousands of distinct CDR3 sequences, around 5.3% seen once. This material consisted of CD4+ T cells sorted from PBMCs, taken on the day of the yellow fever booster vaccination. These receptor sequences come from a man between 18 and 35 years old who received the YFV17D yellow fever vaccine.

This clonotype has more than one count but fewer than ten. The chain joins TRBV18 to TRBJ1-6; possible D gene TRBD1, 5 bases. The CDR3 is 14 residues long. Trimming shortened V by 8 bases and J by 4 bases, and 12 bases separated the two germline ends. Germline loops: CDR1 KGHSH, CDR2 LQKENI. The CDR3 spells CASTDDRYNSPLHF. Here the CDR3 DNA reads TGTGCCAGCACAGATGACAGATATAATTCACCCCTCCACTTT.

The table lists this clonotype with many counts. The CDR3 is CASSLAPSADTQYF. CDR3 nucleotides: TGTGCCAGCAGCTTGGCCCCTAGCGCAGATACGCAGTATTTT. V gene TRBV5-6 combines with J gene TRBJ2-3, with D perhaps TRBD2 (6 bases). There are 14 residues in the CDR3. The germline gives CDR1 SGHDT, CDR2 YYEEEE. V gave up 0 bases and J gave up 4 bases, with 9 bases separating them.

This clonotype was recorded a few times. V is TRBV7-9 and J is TRBJ2-3; TRBD1 or TRBD2 may be the D gene (6 bases each). The CDR3 spans 16 residues. Per germline, CDR1 SEHNR and CDR2 FQNEAQ (reference sequence). Trimming stripped 5 bases from V and 1 base from J, with 16 bases between. The CDR3 loop is CASSRLGGAGTDTQYF. The CDR3 DNA follows: TGTGCCAGCAGCCGACTAGGGGGAGCCGGCACAGATACGCAGTATTTT.

The DNA of the CDR3 is TGCAGTGCCCCCACAGGATCCCAAGAGACCCAGTACTTC. This translates into CSAPTGSQETQYF. This chain joins TRBV20-1 and TRBJ2-5, with a weak D call TRBD1 (5 bases). V was shortened by 6 bases and J by 1 base, with 12 bases between the two germline ends. Germline V lookup: CDR1 DFQATT, CDR2 SNEGSKA (reference sequence). The CDR3 loop spans 13 amino acids.

The chain recombines TRBV20-1 with TRBJ2-5; tentatively, D is TRBD2 (6 bases). The CDR3 runs 14 residues. Germline V gene data show CDR1 as DFQATT and CDR2 as SNEGSKA (reference sequence). Trimming took 7 bases from V and 1 from J, leaving 16 bases between them. For the CDR3, the DNA is TGCAGTGGCAGGCGGGGCGCACCCCAAGAGACCCAGTACTTC. Protein: CSGRRGAPQETQYF.

The table lists this clonotype with many counts. V and J are TRBV20-1 and TRBJ1-2; tentative D call: TRBD1 (6 bases). Per the germline V gene, CDR1 is DFQATT and CDR2 is SNEGSKA (reference sequence). This CDR3 comprises 14 residues. Trimming removed 0 bases at V and 4 bases at J, with 12 bases between. In nucleotides, the CDR3 is TGCAGTGCTAGAGAGACCTCAGGGGCCTATGGCTACACCTTC. Translating it yields CSARETSGAYGYTF.

This clonotype was seen at least ten times. The CDR3 coding sequence is TGCGCCAGCAGCTACGGACAGGGGGCTTCGGCGGAGACCCAGTACTTC. It is translated as CASSYGQGASAETQYF. This chain links TRBV5-1 with TRBJ2-5, with TRBD1 matching over 11 bases. The CDR3 spans 16 residues. Germline V CDR1 and CDR2: SGHRS, YFSETQ. V was clipped by 3 bases and J by 5 bases; unmatched bases: 9. Based on the CDR3 plus reference TRBV5-1 and TRBJ2-5, the full variable domain is KAGVTQTPRYLIKTRGQQVTLSCSPISGHRSVSWYQQTPGQGLQFLFEYFSETQRNKGNFPGRFSGRQFSNSRSEMNVSTLELGDSALYLCASSYGQGASAETQYFGPGTRLLVL.

This clonotype has a handful of counts. The genes are TRBV12-3 or TRBV12-4 and TRBJ1-1, with 12 bases matching TRBD1. The V gene end was trimmed by 3 bases and the J gene end by 4 bases; junction bases not matched to a gene: 3. CDR3 size: 15 residues. CDR3 sequence reads: CASSLGQGAGTEAFF. CDR3 coding DNA: TGTGCCAGCAGTTTGGGACAGGGGGCCGGCACTGAAGCTTTCTTT.

The CDR3, as DNA: TGTGCCAGCAGCTTAGGCGGGGCCCGAAACAATGAGCAGTTCTTC. As protein: CASSLGGARNNEQFF. This chain uses TRBV7-2 with TRBJ2-1; D possibly corresponds to TRBD2 (6 bases). The CDR3 totals 15 residues. Germline-derived CDR1 and CDR2 are SGHTA and FQGNSA. V lost 1 base and J lost 5, with 12 bases in between.

This clonotype was seen only a few times. The J gene is TRBJ1-2, the V gene TRBV28, with D possibly TRBD1 on 5 matching bases. The V and J ends lost 3 bases and 6 bases respectively, with 14 bases between them. This CDR3 is built from 14 residues. Germline V gene sequence: CDR1 MDHEN, CDR2 SYDVKM. Here the CDR3 DNA reads TGTGCCAGCAGTTTTGGGACTTACTCCCATGGCTACACCTTC. Its protein is CASSFGTYSHGYTF.

The V gene is TRBV20-1, the J gene TRBJ2-1, with D tentatively TRBD1 or TRBD2 (5 bases each). Per the germline V gene, CDR1 is DFQATT and CDR2 is SNEGSKA (reference sequence). The CDR3 is made up of 14 amino acids. Here the CDR3 reads CRAGVGQGYNEQFF. CDR3 nucleotide sequence: TGCAGAGCCGGGGTGGGGCAGGGCTACAATGAGCAGTTCTTC.

The CDR3, as DNA: TGCGCCAGCAGCCAAGGAGGCGGGGGCCCAGATACGCAGTATTTT. It yields the protein CASSQGGGGPDTQYF. The V and J genes are TRBV4-3 and TRBJ2-3; possibly TRBD2 for D (7 bases). Germline V gene data show CDR1 as LGHNA and CDR2 as YSLEER. There are 15 residues in the CDR3. Trimming took 1 base from V and 4 from J, leaving 12 bases between them.

The table lists this clonotype with a few counts. The chain carries TRBV5-1 and TRBJ2-7, with 8 bases lining up with TRBD1. V shed 9 bases and J 7 bases; nucleotides not matched to a gene: 9. Germline V gives CDR1 SGHRS, CDR2 YFSETQ. This CDR3 is built from 12 residues. The chain's CDR3 is CATGRGRGEQYF. Here the CDR3 DNA reads TGCGCCACGGGCAGGGGGCGAGGGGAGCAGTACTTC.

This clonotype was picked up a small number of times. This chain connects TRBV10-1 to TRBJ1-4, with 7 positions matching TRBD1. Germline CDR1 WNHNN, CDR2 SYGVQD (reference sequence). The CDR3 is made up of 15 amino acids. V was pared by 3 bases and J by 6 bases, with 7 bases of the junction left unmatched. CDR3 DNA sequence: TGCGCCAGCAGTGATTCACGACAGGGCCATGAAAAACTGTTTTTT. Encoded protein: CASSDSRQGHEKLFF.

This clonotype was detected ten times or more. As DNA, the CDR3 is TGTGCCAGCAGCTTCGGGGGGGGGCCCACAGATACGCAGTATTTT. Its protein product is CASSFGGGPTDTQYF. V gene TRBV7-2 combines with J gene TRBJ2-3, with 8 bases identical to TRBD2. Per the germline V gene, CDR1 is SGHTA and CDR2 is FQGNSA. V lost 3 bases, J lost 2 bases, and 4 bases stayed unmatched. The CDR3 is made up of 15 amino acids.

This rearrangement joins TRBV4-3 to TRBJ2-2; D might be TRBD2 (5 bases). From germline, CDR1 is LGHNA and CDR2 YSLEER. The CDR3 extends over 14 amino acids. The germline V and J ends were trimmed by 6 bases and 6 bases, with 14 bases remaining between them. CDR3 sequence (DNA): TGCGCCAGCAGTCCCGGGATCCCTGCCGGGGAGCTGTTTTTT. Translation gives CASSPGIPAGELFF.

This clonotype came up a few times. In DNA, the CDR3 is TGTGCCAGCCGGGGGTGGGGGATGAACACTGAAGCTTTCTTT. Translation gives CASRGWGMNTEAFF. This sequence joins TRBV25-1 and TRBJ1-1, with D possibly matching TRBD1 (5 bases). Trimming removed 8 bases from V and 0 bases from J, with 13 bases in between. Germline-derived CDR1 and CDR2 are MGHDK and SYGVNS. This CDR3 contains 14 residues. The full variable domain, with the rest looked up from reference TRBV25-1 and TRBJ1-1, is EADIYQTPRYLVIGTGKKITLECSQTMGHDKMYWYQQDPGMELHLIHYSYGVNSTEKGDLSSESTVSRIRTEHFPLTLESARPSHTSQYLCASRGWGMNTEAFFGQGTRLTVV.

The rearrangement links TRBV4-3 to TRBJ2-5; maybe TRBD1 (5 bases). The V end lost 0 bases, the J end lost 3 bases, and 11 bases lay between the germline ends. Germline V gene lookup returns CDR1 LGHNA and CDR2 YSLEER. The CDR3 spans 15 residues. The CDR3 reads CASSQDRGWEETQYF. CDR3 in DNA: TGCGCCAGCAGCCAAGATAGGGGTTGGGAAGAGACCCAGTACTTC.

V and J are TRBV5-1 and TRBJ2-3; 8 bases align to TRBD1. This CDR3 spans 12 amino acids. The J segment lost 6 bases and the V segment lost 5 bases, leaving 2 bases of the junction unmatched. The germline V gene has CDR1 SGHRS and CDR2 YFSETQ. The CDR3 loop is CASRTGGDTQYF. CDR3 DNA: TGCGCCAGCAGAACAGGGGGGGATACGCAGTATTTT.

The J gene is TRBJ2-1, the V gene TRBV20-1; D gene unclear. V was trimmed by 7 bases and J by 7 bases, leaving 11 bases between them. Per the germline V gene, CDR1 is DFQATT and CDR2 is SNEGSKA (reference sequence). CDR3 size: 11 residues. The CDR3 region is CSGKTRNEQFF. CDR3 nucleotides: TGCAGTGGTAAGACTCGTAATGAGCAGTTCTTC.

This clonotype was seen repeatedly, ten times or more. In DNA form, the CDR3 reads TGCGCCAGCAGCCAGGACAGCTACATGAACACTGAAGCTTTCTTT. It encodes CASSQDSYMNTEAFF. The chain carries TRBV4-3 and TRBJ1-1; D perhaps matches TRBD1 (6 bases). The CDR3 has 15 amino acids. From germline, CDR1 is LGHNA and CDR2 YSLEER. Trimming took 3 bases from V and 0 from J, leaving 11 bases between them.

The rearrangement joins TRBV5-1 to TRBJ2-3; possible D gene TRBD1, 6 bases. The germline V and J ends were trimmed by 1 base and 5 bases, with 14 bases remaining between them. Germline V gene lookup returns CDR1 SGHRS and CDR2 YFSETQ. The CDR3 has 15 amino acids. The CDR3 reads CASSLSQGSRDTQYF. In nucleotides, the CDR3 is TGCGCCAGCAGCTTGTCCCAGGGGAGCCGAGATACGCAGTATTTT.